This T cell receptor (beta chain) was captured by sequencing in a study of cytomegalovirus exposure and HLA in healthy donors. TCRdb's table, derived via immunoSEQ multiplex PCR, lists solely in-frame clones and lacks some. The sample lists roughly 100,000 clones, approximately 90% occurring once. The CDR3 consists of 13 residues. CDR1 is SSHAT and CDR2 is FNYEAQ in the germline V gene (reference sequence). On this clone: A junction end diverges from the germline sequence, so it may reflect a read error.

This clonotype originated in a woman under 30 in good health and CMV-seropositive. Sequencing was carried out using PBMCs. The genes are TRBV7-7 and TRBJ2-3; D is perhaps TRBD1 (6 bases). Here the CDR3 reads CASSLDNRAGQYF. The CDR3 region has the DNA TGTGCTAGCAGCTTAGACAACAGGGCAGGGCAGTATTTT.